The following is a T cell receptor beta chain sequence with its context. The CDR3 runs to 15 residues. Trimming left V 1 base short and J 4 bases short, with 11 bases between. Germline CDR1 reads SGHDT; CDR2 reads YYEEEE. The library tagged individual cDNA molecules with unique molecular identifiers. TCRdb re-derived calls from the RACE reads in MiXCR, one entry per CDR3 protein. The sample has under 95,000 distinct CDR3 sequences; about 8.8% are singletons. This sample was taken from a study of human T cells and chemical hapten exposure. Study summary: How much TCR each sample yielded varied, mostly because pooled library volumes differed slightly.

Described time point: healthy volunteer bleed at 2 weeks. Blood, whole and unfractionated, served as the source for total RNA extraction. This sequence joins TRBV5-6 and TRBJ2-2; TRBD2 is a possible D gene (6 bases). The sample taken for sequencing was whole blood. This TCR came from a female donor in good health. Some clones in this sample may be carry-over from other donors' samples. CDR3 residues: CASSLPGVITGELFF. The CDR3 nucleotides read TGTGCCAGCAGCTTGCCGGGAGTGATCACCGGGGAGCTGTTTTTT.